This T cell receptor beta chain is from a study of blood T cell repertoires in COVID-19. Generated by immunoSEQ multiplex PCR, the TCRdb table keeps only in-frame clones and is missing some. The sample lists fewer than 150,000 clones; over 65% were seen once. Trimming removed 2 bases at V and 8 bases at J, with 12 bases between. The CDR3 length is 14 residues. CDR1 and CDR2 (germline): MNHEY, SVGAGI. The chain uses TRBV6-5 and TRBJ1-4; D possibly corresponds to TRBD1 (6 bases). The sequenced sample was peripheral blood. This sequence was found in a human donor with acute or convalescent COVID-19. The donor label of this sample is uncertain. The CDR3 region has the DNA TGTGCCAGCAGTTACCGGACAGCGCGGGAAAAACTGTTTTTT. This sequence encodes CASSYRTAREKLFF.